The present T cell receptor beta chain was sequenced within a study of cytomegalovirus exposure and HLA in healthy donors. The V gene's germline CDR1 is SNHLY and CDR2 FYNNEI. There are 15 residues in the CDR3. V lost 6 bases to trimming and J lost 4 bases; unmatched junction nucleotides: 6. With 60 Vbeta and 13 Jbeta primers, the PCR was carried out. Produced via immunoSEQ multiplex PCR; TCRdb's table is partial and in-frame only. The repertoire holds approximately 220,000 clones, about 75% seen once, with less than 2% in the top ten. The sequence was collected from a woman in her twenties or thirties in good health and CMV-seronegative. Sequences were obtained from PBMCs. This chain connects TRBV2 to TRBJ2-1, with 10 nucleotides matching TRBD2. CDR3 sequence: CASRVAGGGYNEQFF. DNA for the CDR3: TGTGCCAGCAGAGTAGCGGGGGGTGGGTACAATGAGCAGTTCTTC.